Below are 7 T cell receptor beta chains sequenced from a single sample in a study of PD-1 blockade in classical Hodgkin lymphoma. Every patient relapsed after autologous stem cell transplantation, and brentuximab vedotin exposure varied. The CD4+ T cells used were purified from thawed PBMCs through magnetic negative selection. The table came from immunoSEQ multiplex PCR; TCRdb's copy has only in-frame clones and leaves some out. The profile covers around 25,000 clones, with about four fifths appearing a single time and around 1.8% taken by the ten largest. Sequencing used CD4+ T cells from blood, obtained at baseline. The receptors shown here come from a human donor with classical Hodgkin lymphoma.

In this sample, this clone turned up a few times. The chain joins TRBV28 to TRBJ2-7; D perhaps matches TRBD2 (5 bases). V gave up 3 bases and J gave up 1 base, with 13 bases separating them. Germline V gene sequence: CDR1 MDHEN, CDR2 SYDVKM. CDR3 length: 15 amino acids. CDR3 region: CASSFGGEMSYEQYF. In DNA form, the CDR3 reads TGTGCCAGCAGTTTTGGTGGGGAGATGTCCTACGAGCAGTACTTC. Looking up the rest from reference TRBV28 and TRBJ2-7 gives the full variable domain: DVKVTQSSRYLVKRTGEKVFLECVQDMDHENMFWYRQDPGLGLRLIYFSYDVKMKEKGDIPEGYSVSREKKERFSLILESASTNQTSMYLCASSFGGEMSYEQYFGPGTRLTVT.

This chain links TRBV7-2 with TRBJ2-5; weak D call: TRBD2 (6 bases). V lost 1 base and J lost 9, with 12 bases in between. CDR1 SGHTA and CDR2 FQGNSA come from the germline V gene. The CDR3 sequence is 13 residues long. DNA for the CDR3: TGTGCCAGCAGCTTAGGGACCCGGAGGGCCCAGTACTTC. Translation gives CASSLGTRRAQYF.

The J gene is TRBJ2-3, the V gene TRBV13; possibly TRBD2 for D (5 bases). CDR1 and CDR2 from the germline V gene are PRHDT and FYEKMQ (reference sequence). The CDR3 runs to 19 residues. V was pared by 5 bases and J by 3 bases, with 27 bases between. The CDR3, as DNA: TGTGCCAGCAGCATAGACGGTCGGGCCCCCCTCGGGAAAACAGATACGCAGTATTTT. The encoded protein is CASSIDGRAPLGKTDTQYF.

V gene TRBV28 combines with J gene TRBJ1-2; D unclear. The length of the CDR3 is 12 residues. Germline CDR1 MDHEN, CDR2 SYDVKM. V lost 5 bases to trimming and J lost 5 bases, with 9 bases between them. CDR3: CASSGLGYGYTF. For the CDR3, the DNA is TGTGCCAGCAGTGGCCTGGGGTATGGCTACACCTTC.

To note about this clone: Other DNA sequences from this sample encode an identical CDR3 as well. The chain is built from TRBV6-5 and TRBJ1-3; 7 positions agree with TRBD1. CDR1 MNHEY and CDR2 SVGAGI come from the germline V gene. The junction had 6 bases not matched to a gene; V was cut back by 6 bases and J by 4 bases. The CDR3 consists of 14 residues. The CDR3 loop reads CASSLTGVGNTIYF. The CDR3 region has the DNA TGTGCCAGCAGCTTAACAGGGGTCGGAAACACCATATATTTT.

The J gene is TRBJ1-4, the V gene TRBV15, with D unclear. V lost 1 base and J 5 bases, leaving 11 bases between the germline ends. CDR3 length: 15 residues. Per germline, CDR1 LNHNV and CDR2 YYDKDF (reference sequence). Here the CDR3 reads CATSRARQENEKLFF. The CDR3 DNA follows: TGTGCCACCAGCAGAGCCCGGCAGGAGAATGAAAAACTGTTTTTT.

The rearrangement joins TRBV6-1 to TRBJ1-1; D is perhaps TRBD1 (5 bases). Trimming took off 1 base at V and 6 bases at J, with 12 bases between the two ends. Looked up from germline, CDR1 is MNHNS and CDR2 is SASEGT. The CDR3 extends over 14 amino acids. The CDR3 spells CASSEGQPPSEAFF. The CDR3, as DNA: TGTGCCAGCAGTGAAGGACAGCCACCCTCTGAAGCTTTCTTT.